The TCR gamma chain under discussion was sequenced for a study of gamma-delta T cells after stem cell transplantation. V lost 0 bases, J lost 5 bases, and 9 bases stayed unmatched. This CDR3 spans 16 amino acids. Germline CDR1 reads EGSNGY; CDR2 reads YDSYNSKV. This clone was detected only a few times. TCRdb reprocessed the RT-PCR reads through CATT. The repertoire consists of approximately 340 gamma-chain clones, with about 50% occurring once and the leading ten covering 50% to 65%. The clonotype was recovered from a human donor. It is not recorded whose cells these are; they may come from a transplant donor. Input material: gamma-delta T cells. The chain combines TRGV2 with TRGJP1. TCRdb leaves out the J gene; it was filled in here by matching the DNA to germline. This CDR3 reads CATWDGPIGTGWFKIF. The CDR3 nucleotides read TGTGCCACCTGGGACGGGCCGATTGGTACTGGTTGGTTCAAGATATTT.